Below, 23 T cell receptor beta chains from the same sample are listed, as sequenced in a study of tumor-infiltrating lymphocytes in primary liver carcinoma. With a constant-region primer, TCR beta cDNA was made from 400 to 550 ng of total RNA. Three-round nested multiplex PCR performed with slightly modified ARM-PCR produced the TCR beta libraries. Two initial PCR rounds of around 10 cycles each paired TRBV1-TRBV30 forward primers with a C-beta reverse primer. TCRdb redid the calling of the multiplex PCR reads with MiXCR, one entry per CDR3 protein. The table has some 130,000 distinct CDR3 sequences, roughly 70% seen once. Unsorted bulk tissue, about 17-33 mg of it, served as the source for co-extraction of RNA and DNA. The sample taken for sequencing was tumor-adjacent normal liver tissue. Every receptor here comes from an older woman with primary liver carcinoma and hepatitis B virus infection.

A note on this clonotype: This may stem from a read error, because a much larger clone lies one nucleotide away. The chain recombines TRBV28 with TRBJ2-5; 7 nucleotides line up with TRBD2. Per the germline V gene, CDR1 is MDHEN and CDR2 is SYDVKM. There are 16 residues in the CDR3. CDR3 sequence (DNA): TGTACCAGCAGAGTCGCCTCTAGCGGACCCCAGGGGACCCAGTACTTC. Its translation is CTSRVASSGPQGTQYF.

As to this clonotype: A much larger clone lies a single base off, so this may be a read error. V and J are TRBV7-9 and TRBJ2-3; 7 positions match TRBD2. J gave up 4 bases and V 10 bases, and 14 bases lay outside the gene matches. Germline CDR1 is SEHNR and CDR2 is FQNEAQ (reference sequence). The CDR3 has 15 amino acids. The chain's CDR3 is CATVGTSESSDTQYF. The CDR3 DNA follows: TGTGCCACCGTCGGAACTAGCGAGAGTTCAGATACGCAGTATTTT.

V is TRBV28 and J is TRBJ2-2; a weak D match, TRBD1 (6 bases). The V gene's germline CDR1 is MDHEN and CDR2 SYDVKM. The CDR3 contains 14 residues. V lost 4 bases and J 7 bases, leaving 13 bases between the germline ends. The CDR3 reads CASSWGRYIGELFF. CDR3 sequence (DNA): TGTGCCAGCAGTTGGGGGCGGTACATCGGGGAGCTGTTTTTT.

The chain links TRBV4-2 to TRBJ2-3; TRBD1 matches at 8 bases. Germline V lookup: CDR1 LGHNA, CDR2 YNFKEQ. The junction had 7 bases not matched to a gene; V was cut back by 0 bases and J by 2 bases. There are 17 residues in the CDR3. The chain's CDR3 is CASSQEWGQEATDTQYF. The CDR3 DNA is TGTGCCAGCAGCCAAGAATGGGGACAGGAGGCCACAGATACGCAGTATTTT.

Remarks on this clonotype: At one end, the junction sequence differs from germline, possibly due to a read error. The V and J genes are TRBV28 and TRBJ2-5, with 11 bases aligning to TRBD2. Germline CDR1 reads MDHEN; CDR2 reads SYDVKM. The CDR3 is 15 residues long. CDR3 sequence reads: CASTARLAGTEAQYF. Here the CDR3 DNA reads TGTGCCAGCACCGCCAGACTAGCGGGAACAGAGGCCCAGTACTTC.

This clonotype was counted only a few times. This may stem from a read error, because a much larger clone lies one nucleotide away. The rearrangement links TRBV5-1 to TRBJ2-3, with 7 nucleotides matching TRBD2. The CDR3 has 14 residues. The germline V gene encodes CDR1 SGHRS and CDR2 YFSETQ. CDR3 sequence reads: CVSREAGESDTQYF. CDR3 DNA: TGCGTCAGCAGAGAGGCGGGAGAGTCAGATACGCAGTATTTT.

This clonotype was detected ten times or more. The rearrangement links TRBV12-3 or TRBV12-4 to TRBJ1-1; tentatively, D is TRBD1 (6 bases). V lost 6 bases and J 5 bases, leaving 16 bases between the germline ends. CDR3 length equals 14 residues. In DNA, the CDR3 is TGTGCCAGCAGCCCTAGGGGGACGGGGACTGAAGCTTTCTTT. Protein sequence: CASSPRGTGTEAFF.

A remark on this clonotype: At one boundary the junction diverges from the germline segment, which might be a read error. This sequence joins TRBV4-1 and TRBJ2-7; D gene unclear. Germline CDR1 and CDR2: MGHRA and YSYEKL. The CDR3 has 15 residues. The CDR3 region has the DNA TGCGCAAGCAGCCAAGATCCCCAAGGGCTCTACGAGCAGTACTTC. This codes for CASSQDPQGLYEQYF.

Worth noting for this clonotype: One base away lies a much larger clone, so this may be a sequencing read error. The DNA for the CDR3 is TGCGCCAGCAGCTTGTTGGATGAAGAGACCCAGTACTTC. Translated, it gives CASSLLDEETQYF. J is TRBJ2-5 and V is TRBV5-1; D unclear. CDR3 length: 13 amino acids. CDR1 and CDR2 from the germline V gene are SGHRS and YFSETQ. V was pared by 1 base and J by 3 bases, with 7 bases between. Drawing the rest from reference TRBV5-1 and TRBJ2-5, the complete variable domain is KAGVTQTPRYLIKTRGQQVTLSCSPISGHRSVSWYQQTPGQGLQFLFEYFSETQRNKGNFPGRFSGRQFSNSRSEMNVSTLELGDSALYLCASSLLDEETQYFGPGTRLLVL.

Notes on this clonotype: This clone may be a read error of a much larger clone one base away. The chain carries TRBV7-9 and TRBJ1-2; 7 nucleotides line up with TRBD1. The CDR3 has 14 amino acids. CDR1 is SEHNR, CDR2 FQNEAQ, per germline (reference sequence). In DNA form, the CDR3 reads TGTGCCAGCAGCCCCCCGGGACAGTACTATGGCTACAGCTTC. Translated, it gives CASSPPGQYYGYSF.

As concerns this clonotype: Being one base from a much bigger clone, this may be a read error. The chain combines TRBV28 with TRBJ1-2; TRBD1 might be the D (5 bases). V lost 3 bases to trimming and J lost 6 bases, with 20 bases between them. Germline assignment: CDR1 MDHEN and CDR2 SYDVKM. This CDR3 comprises 16 residues. The CDR3 loop reads CASSFLAGRGDDGYTF. The DNA of the CDR3 is TGTGCCAGCAGTTTCCTTGCAGGGAGAGGAGATGATGGCTACACCTTC.

With respect to this clonotype: The missing conserved phenylalanine or tryptophan at the end of this CDR3 makes a read error likely. This sequence joins TRBV6-6 and TRBJ2-1; D remains unclear. Per the germline V gene, CDR1 is MNHNY and CDR2 is SVGAGI (reference sequence). The CDR3 consists of 12 residues. CDR3 loop: CANSYPGNEQFV. The CDR3 nucleotides read TGTGCCAACAGTTACCCCGGAAATGAGCAGTTCGTC.

The CDR3 loop reads CASSPRTGQAGYTF. Here the CDR3 DNA reads TGTGCCAGCTCACCTAGGACAGGGCAGGCTGGCTACACCTTC. The rearrangement joins TRBV18 to TRBJ1-2; TRBD1 aligns across 8 bases. The J segment lost 7 bases and the V segment lost 3 bases, leaving 7 bases of the junction unmatched. The CDR3 is made up of 14 amino acids. Germline CDR1 reads KGHSH; CDR2 reads LQKENI.

The table lists this clonotype with many counts. The V and J genes are TRBV28 and TRBJ1-2; TRBD1 matches 10 bases. There are 16 residues in the CDR3. With 5 bases clipped from V and 5 bases from J, the junction kept 11 bases outside the gene matches. CDR1 is MDHEN and CDR2 is SYDVKM in the germline V gene. CDR3 loop: CASSTLTGQGLYGYTF. The DNA of the CDR3 is TGTGCCAGCAGTACGCTGACGGGACAGGGGCTTTATGGCTACACCTTC.

This clonotype is labeled as large. This chain connects TRBV11-2 to TRBJ2-1, with 10 bases identical to TRBD2. The CDR3 runs to 15 residues. Losses at the gene ends were 1 base for V and 4 bases for J; bases not matched to a gene: 1. Germline V gives CDR1 SGHAT, CDR2 FQNNGV. CDR3 sequence: CASSLGTSGYNEQFF. The CDR3 coding sequence is TGTGCCAGCAGCTTAGGGACTAGCGGTTACAATGAGCAGTTCTTC.

This clonotype was observed at least ten times. J is TRBJ2-3 and V is TRBV6-4; 7 bases line up with TRBD2. Germline V CDR1 and CDR2: MRHNA, SNTAGT. Trimming at V came to 0 bases and at J to 1 base, leaving 4 bases not matched to a gene. This CDR3 region has 16 residues. CDR3 sequence reads: CASSDSASGGTDTQYF. As DNA, the CDR3 is TGTGCCAGCAGTGACTCGGCTAGCGGAGGCACAGATACGCAGTATTTT.

With respect to this clonotype: Lacking the conserved final phenylalanine or tryptophan, this CDR3 likely reflects a read error. The V and J genes are TRBV6-1 and TRBJ1-1; D unclear. Trimming removed 2 bases at V and 3 bases at J, with 16 bases between. This CDR3 has 16 residues. Germline loops: CDR1 MNHNS, CDR2 SASEGT. The CDR3 DNA is TGTGCCAGCAGTGAAACGAAGGCGAGGCTGGACACTGAAGCTTTCATT. It codes for CASSETKARLDTEAFI.

On this clonotype itself: The conserved final phenylalanine or tryptophan is absent from the CDR3, which likely points to a read error. The J gene is TRBJ2-3, the V gene TRBV29-1, with 10 bases that match TRBD2. The CDR3 covers 16 residues. From germline, CDR1 is SQVTM and CDR2 ANQGSEA. CDR3 residues: CRVDGTSVERRDRQYL. The CDR3 nucleotides read TGCAGAGTTGACGGGACTAGCGTAGAGAGGAGAGATAGGCAGTATCTT.

Remarks on this clonotype: The junction departs from the called germline gene at one end, perhaps through a read error. This chain joins TRBV4-2 and TRBJ2-2; possibly TRBD2 for D (6 bases). Germline values: CDR1 LGHNA, CDR2 YNFKEQ. The CDR3 totals 14 residues. DNA for the CDR3: TGTCCCAGCAATCCGAGCGGGTCTCCCGGGGAGCTGTTTTTT. Translated, it gives CPSNPSGSPGELFF.

Note on this clonotype: This is likely a read error, given that the CDR3 carries no conserved phenylalanine or tryptophan at its end. The limits of the CDR3 on the DNA are not certain, so only TCRdb's listed CDR3 is given. The V gene is TRBV5-1, the J gene TRBJ1-2. Germline CDR1 and CDR2: SGHRS and YFSETQ. The CDR3 length equals 14 residues, ends included. The CDR3 loop is CASSLAGGEYGCTI.

The rearrangement uses TRBV11-2 and TRBJ1-5, with D possibly being TRBD1 (5 bases). The J call may be in error: the DNA end matches TRBJ2-3 better. The CDR3 contains 13 residues. CDR1 is SGHAT, CDR2 FQNNGV, per germline. The CDR3, as DNA: TGTGCCAACGGCTTAGGGCAGGGTGAGCCCCAGTATTTT. This encodes CANGLGQGEPQYF.

About this clonotype itself: Relative to the germline gene, one junction end is altered; a read error may explain this. The CDR3 spells CASGDKSYEQHF. The CDR3 coding sequence is TGTGCCAGTGGTGACAAATCCTACGAGCAGCACTTC. V and J are TRBV6-2 or TRBV6-3 and TRBJ2-7; D is unclear. The CDR3 has 12 residues. Looked up from germline, CDR1 is MNHEY and CDR2 is SVGEGT.

Notes on this clonotype: Relative to the germline gene, one junction end is altered; a read error may explain this. The genes are TRBV11-3 and TRBJ2-6, with D perhaps matching TRBD1 (5 bases). The length of the CDR3 is 16 residues. The germline gives CDR1 SGHNT, CDR2 YENEEA. DNA of the CDR3: TGTGCCAGCAACTCGAGGCAGGGAACTGGGGCCAACGCCCTGACTTTC. It yields the protein CASNSRQGTGANALTF.